This T cell receptor beta chain derives from a study of blood T cell repertoires in COVID-19. This clone came up once. Sequencing was performed with immunoSEQ multiplex PCR; in TCRdb, only in-frame clones are kept and a portion is missing. The table records about 130,000 clones, around four fifths of them present only once. After removal of 3 bases from V and 4 bases from J, the junction contained 8 bases not matched to a gene. Germline loops: CDR1 KGHSH, CDR2 LQKENI. The CDR3 extends over 15 amino acids. This receptor was obtained from a woman aged 45-59 years who had recovered from COVID-19. Sequenced material: PBMCs or T cells enriched from blood (not recorded which). J is TRBJ1-2 and V is TRBV18; 7 nucleotides agree with TRBD1. The CDR3 reads CASSPSGTAFYGYTF. DNA of the CDR3: TGTGCCAGCTCACCCTCCGGGACAGCGTTCTATGGCTACACCTTC.